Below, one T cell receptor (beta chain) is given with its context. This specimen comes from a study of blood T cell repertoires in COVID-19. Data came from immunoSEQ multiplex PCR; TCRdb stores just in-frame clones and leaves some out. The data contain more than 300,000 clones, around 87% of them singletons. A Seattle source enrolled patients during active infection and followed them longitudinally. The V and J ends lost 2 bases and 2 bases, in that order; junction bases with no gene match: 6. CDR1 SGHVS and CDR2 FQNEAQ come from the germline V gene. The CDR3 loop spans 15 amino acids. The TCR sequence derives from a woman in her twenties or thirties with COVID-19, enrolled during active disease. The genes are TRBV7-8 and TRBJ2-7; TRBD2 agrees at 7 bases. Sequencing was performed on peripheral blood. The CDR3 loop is CASSLQVGLAYEQYF. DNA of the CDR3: TGTGCCAGCAGCTTACAGGTTGGACTAGCCTACGAGCAGTACTTC.